A selection of T cell receptor beta chains follows, all from one sample in a study of T cells in Graves' hyperthyroidism and ophthalmopathy. TCRdb itself ran the multiplex PCR reads through MiXCR, one entry per CDR3 protein. This table holds about 520,000 distinct CDR3 sequences, around 21% found once. Sequenced material: blood. Receptors were obtained from a young man with Graves' hyperthyroidism. The CDR3 runs from the conserved cysteine through the conserved F or W. A D gene is named only where the DNA matches it firmly. Clone size is stated in some rows and not others, as once, few, many or a class when expanded.

NA,many,TRBV5-1,TRBJ1-1,CASSWGTDMNTEAFF,TGCGCCAGCAGCTGGGGGACGGATATGAACACTGAAGCTTTCTTT
NA,NA,TRBV12-3/TRBV12-4,TRBJ1-5,CASSLILGVQISNQPQHF,TGTGCCAGCAGTTTAATCCTGGGGGTACAGATTAGCAATCAGCCCCAGCATTTT
NA,NA,TRBV29-1,TRBJ1-1,CSVFDRRAFF,TGCAGCGTCTTCGACAGAAGAGCTTTCTTT
NA,many,TRBV6-1,TRBJ1-5,CANPVATKNQPQHF,TGTGCCAATCCGGTGGCAACGAAAAATCAGCCCCAGCATTTT
NA,few,TRBV6-1,TRBJ1-2,CASSEAQGTGYTF,TGTGCCAGCAGTGAAGCGCAGGGAACCGGCTACACCTTC
TRBD1,many,TRBV12-3/TRBV12-4,TRBJ1-2,CASSGAGGFEGTF,TGTGCCAGCTCAGGGGCAGGGGGTTTTGAGGGAACCTTC
NA,few,TRBV6-5,TRBJ1-2,CASSYREPSGTYGYTF,TGTGCCAGCAGTTACCGGGAACCATCCGGAACCTATGGCTACACCTTC
NA,few,TRBV6-5,TRBJ1-1,CASSYVRGSEAFF,TGTGCCAGCAGTTACGTAAGGGGTAGTGAAGCTTTCTTT
NA,few,TRBV2,TRBJ2-2,CASSEAGAMNTGELFF,TGTGCCAGCAGTGAAGCGGGGGCCATGAACACCGGGGAGCTGTTTTTT
TRBD1,few,TRBV3-1,TRBJ1-2,CASSRGGGYGYTF,TGTGCCAGCAGCCGAGGGGGCGGCTATGGCTACACCTTC
NA,once,TRBV3-1,TRBJ1-1,CASSQGGFYREAFF,TGTGCCAGCAGCCAAGGGGGATTTTACCGGGAAGCTTTCTTT
NA,NA,TRBV6-2/TRBV6-3,TRBJ1-1,CASSYLFWGTEAFF,TGTGCCAGCAGTTACTTGTTTTGGGGAACTGAAGCTTTCTTT
NA,NA,TRBV19,TRBJ1-1,CASSTLTGNTEAFF,TGTGCCAGTAGTACCTTGACAGGGAACACTGAAGCTTTCTTT
NA,many,TRBV20-1,TRBJ1-1,CSAGGQASNTEAFF,TGCAGTGCTGGCGGGCAGGCAAGCAACACTGAAGCTTTCTTT
TRBD1,few,TRBV28,TRBJ1-6,CASSLSARQGGSPLHF,TGTGCCAGCAGTTTAAGCGCCCGACAGGGTGGGTCGCCCCTCCACTTT
NA,many,TRBV7-3,TRBJ1-5,CASSLTGDKKRRQPQHF,TGTGCCAGCAGCTTAACGGGGGACAAGAAACGGAGACAGCCCCAGCATTTT
NA,few,TRBV9,TRBJ2-2,CASSAGRERGAGELFF,TGTGCCAGCAGTGCCGGACGGGAGAGAGGTGCCGGGGAGCTGTTTTTT
NA,many,TRBV10-3,TRBJ2-6,CAISESGSGANVLTF,TGTGCCATCAGTGAGTCGGGCAGTGGGGCCAACGTCCTGACTTTC
NA,many,TRBV5-1,TRBJ1-5,CASSLLPGGRWDQPQHF,TGCGCCAGCAGCTTGTTACCTGGGGGCCGATGGGATCAGCCCCAGCATTTT
NA,NA,TRBV5-1,TRBJ2-4,CASSRGLDVAKNIKYF,TGCGCCAGCAGCCGAGGACTGGATGTAGCCAAAAACATTAAGTACTTC
NA,NA,TRBV19,TRBJ1-6,CASTDRPSLGYSPLHF,TGTGCCAGTACCGATAGGCCGTCCCTTGGATATTCACCCCTCCACTTT
NA,many,TRBV12-3/TRBV12-4,TRBJ1-3,CASSLVEERGEDTIYF,TGTGCCAGCAGTTTAGTTGAGGAGCGCGGGGAGGACACCATATATTTT
TRBD2,many,TRBV7-9,TRBJ2-5,CASSLELAAAETQYF,TGTGCCAGCAGCTTAGAACTAGCGGCGGCAGAGACCCAGTACTTC
TRBD2,many,TRBV20-1,TRBJ2-7,CSAAGGSYEQYF,TGCAGTGCTGCGGGAGGCTCCTACGAGCAGTACTTC
TRBD2,NA,TRBV12-3/TRBV12-4,TRBJ2-7,CASSRIAGDRIYEQYF,TGTGCCAGCAGCCGCATCGCGGGAGACCGAATCTACGAGCAGTACTTC
TRBD1,NA,TRBV5-1,TRBJ1-5,CASSAGTDNQPQHF,TGCGCCAGCAGCGCCGGGACAGACAATCAGCCCCAGCATTTT
NA,NA,TRBV2,TRBJ2-5,CASSAGTYEETQYF,TGTGCCAGCAGTGCCGGGACGTATGAAGAGACCCAGTACTTC
TRBD1,many,TRBV19,TRBJ1-5,CASSRATGADLLSNQPQHF,TGTGCCAGTAGCCGAGCTACAGGGGCCGACCTTCTTAGCAATCAGCCCCAGCATTTT
NA,many,TRBV15,TRBJ2-5,CATSREGKAGLIQETQYF,TGTGCCACCAGCAGAGAGGGAAAGGCAGGGCTAATCCAAGAGACCCAGTACTTC
NA,NA,TRBV18,TRBJ2-7,CASSPPSRTAYEQYF,TGTGCCAGCTCACCACCAAGCAGGACAGCTTACGAGCAGTACTTC
NA,many,TRBV9,TRBJ1-1,CASSPRMGNTEAFF,TGTGCCAGCAGCCCCCGGATGGGGAACACTGAAGCTTTCTTT
NA,many,TRBV19,TRBJ1-2,CASSVNWDYGYTF,TGTGCCAGTAGCGTGAATTGGGACTATGGCTACACCTTC
TRBD1,many,TRBV11-2,TRBJ2-2,CASSPYRDRVTNTGELFF,TGTGCCAGCAGCCCGTACCGGGACAGAGTTACGAACACCGGGGAGCTGTTTTTT
NA,many,TRBV4-1,TRBJ2-7,CASSPWTGSYEQYF,TGCGCCAGCAGCCCATGGACGGGATCCTACGAGCAGTACTTC
NA,NA,TRBV6-1,TRBJ1-5,CASSELWDSNQPQHF,TGTGCCAGCAGTGAACTATGGGATAGCAATCAGCCCCAGCATTTT
TRBD2,few,TRBV6-1,TRBJ2-5,CASSEPSGRAGETQYF,TGTGCCAGCAGTGAACCTAGCGGGAGGGCCGGTGAGACCCAGTACTTC
NA,many,TRBV2,TRBJ1-1,CASRAPGVQSNTEAFF,TGTGCCAGCAGGGCTCCCGGGGTCCAAAGTAACACTGAAGCTTTCTTT
NA,NA,TRBV19,TRBJ1-1,CASSIWGDAFF,TGTGCCAGTAGTATATGGGGGGACGCTTTCTTT
TRBD1,few,TRBV7-8,TRBJ2-2,CASSLETGGWTGELFF,TGTGCCAGCAGCTTAGAAACAGGGGGGTGGACCGGGGAGCTGTTTTTT
TRBD2,few,TRBV5-1,TRBJ2-2,CASSLDLAENYGELFF,TGCGCCAGCAGCTTGGATCTAGCGGAGAATTACGGGGAGCTGTTTTTT
NA,few,TRBV6-1,TRBJ2-7,CASSERAGFGEQYF,TGTGCCAGCAGTGAACGTGCTGGGTTCGGCGAGCAGTACTTC
NA,many,TRBV29-1,TRBJ2-7,CSVQRTGHYEQYF,TGCAGCGTACAACGGACGGGACACTACGAGCAGTACTTC
NA,few,TRBV12-3/TRBV12-4,TRBJ2-5,CASSPGQGREQETQYF,TGTGCCAGCAGCCCCGGGCAGGGGAGGGAGCAAGAGACCCAGTACTTC
NA,many,TRBV28,TRBJ1-3,CASSSTGATGNTIYF,TGTGCCAGCAGTTCGACGGGGGCGACTGGAAACACCATATATTTT
NA,NA,TRBV30,TRBJ1-2,CAWKSPTFYGYTF,TGTGCCTGGAAGTCCCCCACCTTCTATGGCTACACCTTC
NA,many,TRBV30,TRBJ1-1,CALGSLMNTEAFF,TGTGCCCTGGGCAGTTTGATGAACACTGAAGCTTTCTTT
TRBD2,NA,TRBV11-2,TRBJ2-7,CASSPGTSGVFYEQYF,TGTGCCAGCAGCCCAGGGACTAGCGGGGTATTCTACGAGCAGTACTTC
NA,many,TRBV6-1,TRBJ2-7,CASSELGFFYEQYF,TGTGCCAGCAGTGAACTCGGTTTTTTCTACGAGCAGTACTTC
NA,many,TRBV19,TRBJ1-1,CASSWGLTEAFF,TGTGCCTCCTCGTGGGGGTTGACTGAAGCTTTCTTT
NA,few,TRBV20-1,TRBJ1-2,CSARKGGGADYGYTF,TGCAGTGCTAGAAAGGGGGGGGGCGCGGACTATGGCTACACCTTC
NA,many,TRBV12-3/TRBV12-4,TRBJ2-5,CASSNGSQETQYF,TGTGCCAGCAGCAACGGGTCACAAGAGACCCAGTACTTC
TRBD1,NA,TRBV12-3/TRBV12-4,TRBJ2-5,CASTYWAGGAETQYF,TGTGCCAGCACCTACTGGGCAGGGGGAGCAGAGACCCAGTACTTC
TRBD1,few,TRBV27,TRBJ1-5,CASSSGQGREPNNQPQHF,TGTGCCAGCAGTTCTGGACAGGGGAGGGAACCTAACAATCAGCCCCAGCATTTT
TRBD1,many,TRBV30,TRBJ1-1,CAWSPRQGMWNTEAFF,TGTGCCTGGAGTCCTCGACAGGGGATGTGGAACACTGAAGCTTTCTTT
TRBD1,few,TRBV2,TRBJ1-6,CASSETGGYNSPLHF,TGTGCCAGCAGTGAAACAGGGGGCTATAATTCACCCCTCCACTTT
NA,NA,TRBV5-1,TRBJ2-7,CASSLGGNSDEQYF,TGCGCCAGCAGCTTGGGCGGCAACTCCGACGAGCAGTACTTC
TRBD2,many,TRBV20-1,TRBJ2-5,CSADPLSGGAQETQYF,TGCAGTGCCGATCCCTTAAGCGGGGGGGCCCAAGAGACCCAGTACTTC
TRBD1,many,TRBV30,TRBJ1-1,CAWRLDRDTEAFF,TGTGCCTGGAGGCTCGACAGGGACACTGAAGCTTTCTTT
TRBD1,many,TRBV19,TRBJ1-5,CASTGTGLNQPQHF,TGTGCCAGTACCGGGACAGGGCTCAATCAGCCCCAGCATTTT
NA,many,TRBV6-2/TRBV6-3,TRBJ2-3,CASSYLALIADTQYF,TGTGCCAGCAGTTACTTGGCCTTGATTGCGGATACGCAGTATTTT